A selection of T cell receptor beta chains follows, all from one sample in a study of T cell changes during pregnancy in multiple sclerosis. Method: immunoSEQ multiplex PCR; TCRdb's copy keeps in-frame clones and lacks some. The sample shows 50,000 or so clones, about 95% of them seen only once. The sequences come from CD8+ T cells from peripheral blood mononuclear cells, collected in the first trimester of pregnancy. These receptors originate from a female donor with multiple sclerosis, enrolled in a pregnancy study. Both conserved end residues are part of each CDR3. Each record gives: V gene, clone size, J gene, D gene, CDR3 DNA, CDR3 protein. D genes are given only for firm matches. Where a row states a size, it is once, few, many or the class of an expanded clone; other rows omit it.

V: TRBV30
size: .
J: TRBJ2-2
D: TRBD1
DNA: TGTGCCTGGAGTGGTTTGGACAGGGGACCCGGGGAGCTGTTTTTT
CDR3: CAWSGLDRGPGELFF

V: TRBV7-8
size: few
J: TRBJ2-7
D: .
DNA: TGTGCCAGCAGCTTAGCGGGGGCCCTCGGCCACGAGCAGTACTTC
CDR3: CASSLAGALGHEQYF

V: TRBV19
size: .
J: TRBJ2-1
D: TRBD2
DNA: TGTGCCAGTAGTACAACCGGATGGGTAGCGGGAGAATACAATGAGCAGTTCTTC
CDR3: CASSTTGWVAGEYNEQFF

V: TRBV7-9
size: .
J: TRBJ1-1
D: .
DNA: TGTGCCAGCAGCCGCGCGGGGGAGGGCGGCAACACTGAAGCTTTCTTT
CDR3: CASSRAGEGGNTEAFF

V: TRBV27
size: .
J: TRBJ2-7
D: TRBD1
DNA: TGTGCCAGCAGTTTTAGCCAGGGACAGCTATCCTACGAGCAGTACTTC
CDR3: CASSFSQGQLSYEQYF

V: TRBV27
size: once
J: TRBJ2-2
D: TRBD1
DNA: TGTGCCAGCAGCCCGTGGACAGGTACCGGGGAGCTGTTTTTT
CDR3: CASSPWTGTGELFF

V: TRBV4-3
size: .
J: TRBJ2-3
D: TRBD2
DNA: TGCGCCAGCAGCCAAGGACGAGCGGGAAGCACAGATACGCAGTATTTT
CDR3: CASSQGRAGSTDTQYF

V: TRBV27
size: .
J: TRBJ2-7
D: .
DNA: TGTGCCAGCAGTTTATTCGGAAGCGCCGAGCAGTACTTC
CDR3: CASSLFGSAEQYF

V: TRBV19
size: .
J: TRBJ2-2
D: .
DNA: TGTGCCAGTAGTATCCTGGGAGCGAACACCGGGGAGCTGTTTTTT
CDR3: CASSILGANTGELFF

V: TRBV4-2
size: few
J: TRBJ1-2
D: TRBD1
DNA: TGTGCCAGCAGCCAAGCGGGACAGGGGGCGCGGGGCTACACCTTC
CDR3: CASSQAGQGARGYTF

V: TRBV9
size: .
J: TRBJ2-1
D: TRBD2
DNA: TGTGCCAGCAGCGTTAGCGGGAGATCCCTATTCTTC
CDR3: CASSVSGRSLFF

V: TRBV5-1
size: .
J: TRBJ2-3
D: .
DNA: TGCGCCAGCAGCACCGGGACACCCCGGTCTGATACGCAGTATTTT
CDR3: CASSTGTPRSDTQYF

V: TRBV5-1
size: .
J: TRBJ2-1
D: TRBD2
DNA: TGCGCCAGCAGCCTGGGACTAGCTTGGGAGCAGTTCTTC
CDR3: CASSLGLAWEQFF

V: TRBV4-2
size: once
J: TRBJ1-5
D: .
DNA: TGTGCCAGCAGCCAACAAAGGGGGGGGAAGAGTAGCAATCAGCCCCAGCATTTT
CDR3: CASSQQRGGKSSNQPQHF

V: TRBV4-2
size: .
J: TRBJ2-5
D: .
DNA: TGTGCCAGCAGCCAAGATATCGGGTCGGGGACCCAGTACTTC
CDR3: CASSQDIGSGTQYF

V: TRBV7-8
size: .
J: TRBJ2-1
D: .
DNA: TGTGCCAGCAGCTTTTCAGAGGTTGAGCAGTTCTTC
CDR3: CASSFSEVEQFF

V: TRBV21-1
size: .
J: TRBJ2-1
D: .
DNA: TGTGCCAGCAACGATCCCGGGAGAAGGGTCGAGCAGTTCTTC
CDR3: CASNDPGRRVEQFF

V: TRBV5-1
size: .
J: TRBJ2-2
D: TRBD2
DNA: TGCGCCAGCAGCTTGCGACTAGCGGGAAACACCGGGGAGCTGTTTTTT
CDR3: CASSLRLAGNTGELFF

V: TRBV18
size: .
J: TRBJ2-7
D: .
DNA: TGTGCCAGCTCACCACCGGGGGCGGGAGCGGGGACCCACGAGCAGTACTTC
CDR3: CASSPPGAGAGTHEQYF

V: TRBV19
size: .
J: TRBJ2-7
D: .
DNA: TGTGCCAGTAGTCTACAGGGAGAGTACTACGAGCAGTACTTC
CDR3: CASSLQGEYYEQYF

V: TRBV27
size: .
J: TRBJ1-4
D: TRBD1
DNA: TGTGCCAGCAGAAGGACAGGGACTAATGAAAAACTGTTTTTT
CDR3: CASRRTGTNEKLFF

V: TRBV5-1
size: .
J: TRBJ2-1
D: .
DNA: TGCGCCAGCAGCCTGGGGGGCGGCCCCTACAATGAGCAGTTCTTC
CDR3: CASSLGGGPYNEQFF

V: TRBV6-4
size: large
J: TRBJ2-3
D: TRBD2
DNA: TGTGCCAGCAGTGACGGGACTAGCGGCACAGATACGCAGTATTTT
CDR3: CASSDGTSGTDTQYF

V: TRBV10-3
size: .
J: TRBJ2-1
D: .
DNA: TGTGCCATCAGTGAGTCGACTCTCTTGGGCGGGAACACCTACAATGAGCAGTTCTTC
CDR3: CAISESTLLGGNTYNEQFF

V: TRBV6-5
size: .
J: TRBJ1-1
D: .
DNA: TGTGCCAGCAGCCCCGACAGGACGGGCACTGAAGCTTTCTTT
CDR3: CASSPDRTGTEAFF

V: TRBV9
size: .
J: TRBJ2-7
D: .
DNA: TGTGCCAGCAGCGTAGAGCACAGGGCGGATTACTCCTACGAGCAGTACTTC
CDR3: CASSVEHRADYSYEQYF

V: TRBV27
size: .
J: TRBJ2-5
D: TRBD2
DNA: TGTGCCAGCAGTTTATTTGGCGGGGGTCGACAAGAGACCCAGTACTTC
CDR3: CASSLFGGGRQETQYF